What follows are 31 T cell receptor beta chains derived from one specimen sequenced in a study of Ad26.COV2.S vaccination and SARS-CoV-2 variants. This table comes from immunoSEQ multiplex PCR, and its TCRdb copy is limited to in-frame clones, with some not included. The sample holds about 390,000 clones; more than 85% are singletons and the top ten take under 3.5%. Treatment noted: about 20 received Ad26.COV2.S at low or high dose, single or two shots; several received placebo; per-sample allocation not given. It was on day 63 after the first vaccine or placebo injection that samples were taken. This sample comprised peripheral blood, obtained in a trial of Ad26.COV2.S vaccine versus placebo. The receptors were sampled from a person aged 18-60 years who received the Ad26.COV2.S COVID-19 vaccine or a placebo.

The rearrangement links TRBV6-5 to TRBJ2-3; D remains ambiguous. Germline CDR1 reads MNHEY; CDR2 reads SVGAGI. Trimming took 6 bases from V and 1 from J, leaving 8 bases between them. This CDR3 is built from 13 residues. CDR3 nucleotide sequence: TGTGCCAGCAGACTCGAGGGCACAGATACGCAGTATTTT. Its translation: CASRLEGTDTQYF.

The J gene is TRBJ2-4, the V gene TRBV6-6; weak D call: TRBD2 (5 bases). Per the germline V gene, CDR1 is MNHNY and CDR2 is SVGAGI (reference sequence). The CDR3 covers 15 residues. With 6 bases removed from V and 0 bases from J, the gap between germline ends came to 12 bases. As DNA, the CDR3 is TGTGCCAGCAGCCCCGAAGGACTAGCCAAAAACATTCAGTACTTC. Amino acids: CASSPEGLAKNIQYF.

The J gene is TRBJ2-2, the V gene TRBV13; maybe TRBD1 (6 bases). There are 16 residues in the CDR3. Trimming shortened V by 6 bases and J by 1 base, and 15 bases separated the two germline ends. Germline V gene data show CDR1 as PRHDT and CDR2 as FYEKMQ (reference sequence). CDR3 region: CASRAQGRGNTGELFF. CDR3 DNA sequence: TGTGCCAGCAGGGCACAGGGTAGGGGGAACACCGGGGAGCTGTTTTTT. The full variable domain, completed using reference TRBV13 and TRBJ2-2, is AAGVIQSPRHLIKEKRETATLKCYPIPRHDTVYWYQQGPGQDPQFLISFYEKMQSDKGSIPDRFSAQQFSDYHSELNMSSLELGDSALYFCASRAQGRGNTGELFFGEGSRLTVL.

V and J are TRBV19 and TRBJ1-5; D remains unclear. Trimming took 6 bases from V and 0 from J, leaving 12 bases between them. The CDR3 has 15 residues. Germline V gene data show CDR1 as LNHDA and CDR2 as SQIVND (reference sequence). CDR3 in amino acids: CASSPVPVSNQPQHF. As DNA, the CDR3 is TGTGCCAGTAGCCCGGTGCCTGTTAGCAATCAGCCCCAGCATTTT.

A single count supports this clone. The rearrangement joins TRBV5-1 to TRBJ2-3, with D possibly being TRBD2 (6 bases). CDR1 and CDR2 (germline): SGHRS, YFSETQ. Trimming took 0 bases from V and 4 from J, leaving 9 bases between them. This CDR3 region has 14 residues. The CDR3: CASSLDASADTQYF. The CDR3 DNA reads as TGCGCCAGCAGCTTGGATGCTAGCGCAGATACGCAGTATTTT.

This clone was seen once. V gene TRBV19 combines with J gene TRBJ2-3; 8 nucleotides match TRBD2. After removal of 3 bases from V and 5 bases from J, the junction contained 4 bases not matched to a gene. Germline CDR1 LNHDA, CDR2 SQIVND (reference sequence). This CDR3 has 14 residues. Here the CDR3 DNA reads TGTGCCAGTAGTATCGGGGGGGCTGGAGATACGCAGTATTTT. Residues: CASSIGGAGDTQYF.

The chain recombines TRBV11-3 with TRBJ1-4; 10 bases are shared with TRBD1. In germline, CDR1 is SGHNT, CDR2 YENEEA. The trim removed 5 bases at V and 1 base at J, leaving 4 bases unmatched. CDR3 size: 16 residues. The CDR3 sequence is CASSIRDRGTNEKLFF. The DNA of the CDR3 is TGTGCCAGCAGCATTAGGGACAGGGGAACTAATGAAAAACTGTTTTTT.

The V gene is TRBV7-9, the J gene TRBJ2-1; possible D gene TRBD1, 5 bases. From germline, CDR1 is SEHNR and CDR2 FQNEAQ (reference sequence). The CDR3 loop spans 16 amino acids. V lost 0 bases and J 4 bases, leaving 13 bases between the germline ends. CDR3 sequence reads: CASSLAWQGPYNEQFF. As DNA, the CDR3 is TGTGCCAGCAGCTTAGCGTGGCAGGGTCCGTACAATGAGCAGTTCTTC.

CDR3 nucleotides: TGTGCCAGCAGACTAGCGGGGAACTTCGAGCAGTACTTC. It yields the protein CASRLAGNFEQYF. V usage is TRBV2 and J usage is TRBJ2-7; TRBD2 aligns across 10 bases. V gave up 6 bases and J gave up 6 bases; unmatched junction bases: 5. Germline CDR1 reads SNHLY; CDR2 reads FYNNEI. The CDR3 spans 13 residues.

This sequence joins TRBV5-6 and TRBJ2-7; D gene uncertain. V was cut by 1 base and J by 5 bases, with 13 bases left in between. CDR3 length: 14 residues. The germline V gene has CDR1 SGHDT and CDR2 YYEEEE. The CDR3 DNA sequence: TGTGCCAGCAGCTTGAGAGGCCGCTTCAACGAGCAGTACTTC. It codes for CASSLRGRFNEQYF. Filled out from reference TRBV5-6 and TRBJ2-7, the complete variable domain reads DAGVTQSPTHLIKTRGQQVTLRCSPKSGHDTVSWYQQALGQGPQFIFQYYEEEERQRGNFPDRFSGHQFPNYSSELNVNALLLGDSALYLCASSLRGRFNEQYFGPGTRLTVT.

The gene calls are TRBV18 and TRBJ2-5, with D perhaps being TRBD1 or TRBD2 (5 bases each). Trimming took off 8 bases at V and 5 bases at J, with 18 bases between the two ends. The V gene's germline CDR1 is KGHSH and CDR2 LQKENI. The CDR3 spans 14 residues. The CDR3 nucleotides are TGTGCCAGCCTCCAGGGTCGGGGCATTGAGACCCAGTACTTC. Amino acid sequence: CASLQGRGIETQYF.

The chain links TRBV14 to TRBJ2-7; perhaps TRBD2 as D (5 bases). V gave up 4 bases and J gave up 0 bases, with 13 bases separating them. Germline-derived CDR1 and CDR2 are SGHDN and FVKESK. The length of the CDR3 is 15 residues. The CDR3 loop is CASSLEQRSSYEQYF. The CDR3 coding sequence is TGTGCCAGCAGCCTAGAACAGCGGTCCTCCTACGAGCAGTACTTC. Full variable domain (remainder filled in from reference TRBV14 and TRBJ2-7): EAGVTQFPSHSVIEKGQTVTLRCDPISGHDNLYWYRRVMGKEIKFLLHFVKESKQDESGMPNNRFLAERTGGTYSTLKVQPAELEDSGVYFCASSLEQRSSYEQYFGPGTRLTVT.

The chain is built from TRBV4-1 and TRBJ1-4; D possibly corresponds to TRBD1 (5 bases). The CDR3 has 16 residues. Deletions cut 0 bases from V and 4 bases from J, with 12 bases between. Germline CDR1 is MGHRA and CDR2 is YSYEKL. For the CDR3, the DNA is TGCGCCAGCAGCCAAGACCTAGACAGAATTAATGAAAAACTGTTTTTT. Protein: CASSQDLDRINEKLFF.

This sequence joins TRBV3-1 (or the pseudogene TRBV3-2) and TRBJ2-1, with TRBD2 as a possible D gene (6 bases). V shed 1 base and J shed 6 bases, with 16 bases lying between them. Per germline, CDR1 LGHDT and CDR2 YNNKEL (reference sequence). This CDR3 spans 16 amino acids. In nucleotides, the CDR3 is TGTGCCAGCAGCCAAGTCCAGGGAGGTAGGATCAATGAGCAGTTCTTC. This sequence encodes CASSQVQGGRINEQFF.

The CDR3 region has the DNA TGCAGTGCTAGTAGGGGGGGCTCGAACACCGGGGAGCTGTTTTTT. As protein: CSASRGGSNTGELFF. The chain recombines TRBV20-1 with TRBJ2-2; D possibly corresponds to TRBD2 (7 bases). Germline CDR1 reads DFQATT; CDR2 reads SNEGSKA (reference sequence). CDR3 length: 15 amino acids. V was clipped by 3 bases and J by 0 bases, with 11 bases between them.

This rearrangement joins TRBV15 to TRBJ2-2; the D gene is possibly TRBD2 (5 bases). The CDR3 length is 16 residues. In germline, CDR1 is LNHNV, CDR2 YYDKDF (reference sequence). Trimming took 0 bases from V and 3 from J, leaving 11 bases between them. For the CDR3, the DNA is TGTGCCACCAGCAGAGAAGGTCGGGGTGACACCGGGGAGCTGTTTTTT. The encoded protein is CATSREGRGDTGELFF.

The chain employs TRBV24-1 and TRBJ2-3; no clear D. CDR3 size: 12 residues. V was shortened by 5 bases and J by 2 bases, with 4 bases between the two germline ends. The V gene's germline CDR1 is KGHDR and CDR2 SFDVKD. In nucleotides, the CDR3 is TGTGCCACCAGTGTCTCCACAGATACGCAGTATTTT. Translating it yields CATSVSTDTQYF.

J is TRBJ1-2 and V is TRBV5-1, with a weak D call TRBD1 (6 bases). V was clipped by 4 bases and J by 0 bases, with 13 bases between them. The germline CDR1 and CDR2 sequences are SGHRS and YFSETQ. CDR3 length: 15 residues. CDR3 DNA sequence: TGCGCCAGCAGCAAAGAACAGGGAGCTAACTATGGCTACACCTTC. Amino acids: CASSKEQGANYGYTF.

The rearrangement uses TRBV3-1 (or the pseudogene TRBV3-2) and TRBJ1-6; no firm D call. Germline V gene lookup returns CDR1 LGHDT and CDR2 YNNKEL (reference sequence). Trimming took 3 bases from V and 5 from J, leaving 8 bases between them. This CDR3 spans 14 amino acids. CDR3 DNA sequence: TGTGCCAGCAGCCACCACAGCGATAATTCACCCCTCCACTTT. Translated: CASSHHSDNSPLHF.

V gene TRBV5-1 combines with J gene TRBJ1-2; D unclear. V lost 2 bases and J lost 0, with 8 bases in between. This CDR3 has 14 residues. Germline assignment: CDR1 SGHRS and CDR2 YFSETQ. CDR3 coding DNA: TGCGCCAGCAGCTTCGTGGACGCTAACTATGGCTACACCTTC. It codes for CASSFVDANYGYTF.

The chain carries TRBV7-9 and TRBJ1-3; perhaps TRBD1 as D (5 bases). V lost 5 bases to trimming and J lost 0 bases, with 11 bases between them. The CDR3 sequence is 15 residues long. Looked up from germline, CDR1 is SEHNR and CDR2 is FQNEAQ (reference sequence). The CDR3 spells CASSTDIPSGNTIYF. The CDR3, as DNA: TGTGCCAGCAGCACGGACATCCCCTCTGGAAACACCATATATTTT.

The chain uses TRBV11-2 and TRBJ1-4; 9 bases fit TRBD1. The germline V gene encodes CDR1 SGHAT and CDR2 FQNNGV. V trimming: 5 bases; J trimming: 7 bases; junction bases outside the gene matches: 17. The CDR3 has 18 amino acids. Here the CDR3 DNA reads TGTGCCAGCAGCGCCGGGACAGGGCTAAATGGATGGAGTGAAAAACTGTTTTTT. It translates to CASSAGTGLNGWSEKLFF. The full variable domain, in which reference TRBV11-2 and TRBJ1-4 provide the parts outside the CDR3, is EAGVAQSPRYKIIEKRQSVAFWCNPISGHATLYWYQQILGQGPKLLIQFQNNGVVDDSQLPKDRFSAERLKGVDSTLKIQPAKLEDSAVYLCASSAGTGLNGWSEKLFFGSGTQLSVL.

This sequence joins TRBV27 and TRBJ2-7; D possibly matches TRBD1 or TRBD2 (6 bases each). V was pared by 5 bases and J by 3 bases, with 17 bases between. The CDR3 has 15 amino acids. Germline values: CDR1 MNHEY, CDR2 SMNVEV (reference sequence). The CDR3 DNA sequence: TGTGCCAGCAGTCCCAACTCGGGGGCTTACTACGAGCAGTACTTC. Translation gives CASSPNSGAYYEQYF.

The CDR3 nucleotides read TGTGCCAGCAGCTTGTTTGGGACAGGGGTTAGTTCACCCCTCCACTTT. Its translation is CASSLFGTGVSSPLHF. The V call is TRBV5-5, the J call TRBJ1-6; 10 bases map to TRBD1. CDR3 size: 16 residues. Trimming took 1 base from V and 9 from J; bases not matched to a gene: 7. The germline V gene encodes CDR1 SGHKS and CDR2 YYEKEE (reference sequence). The complete variable domain, with remaining parts taken from reference TRBV5-5 and TRBJ1-6, reads DAGVTQSPTHLIKTRGQQVTLRCSPISGHKSVSWYQQVLGQGPQFIFQYYEKEERGRGNFPDRFSARQFPNYSSELNVNALLLGDSALYLCASSLFGTGVSSPLHFGNGTRLTVT.

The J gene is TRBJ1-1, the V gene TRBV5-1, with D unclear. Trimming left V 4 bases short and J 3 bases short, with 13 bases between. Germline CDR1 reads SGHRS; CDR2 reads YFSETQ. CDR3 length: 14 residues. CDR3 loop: CASSLTDWYTEAFF. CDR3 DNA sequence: TGCGCCAGCAGCCTGACCGATTGGTACACTGAAGCTTTCTTT.

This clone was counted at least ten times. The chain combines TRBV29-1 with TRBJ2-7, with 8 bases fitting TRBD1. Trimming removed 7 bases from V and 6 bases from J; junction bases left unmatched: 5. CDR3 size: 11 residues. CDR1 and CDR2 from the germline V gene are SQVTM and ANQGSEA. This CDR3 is CSGNTGGEQYF. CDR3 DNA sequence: TGCAGCGGGAATACAGGGGGCGAGCAGTACTTC.

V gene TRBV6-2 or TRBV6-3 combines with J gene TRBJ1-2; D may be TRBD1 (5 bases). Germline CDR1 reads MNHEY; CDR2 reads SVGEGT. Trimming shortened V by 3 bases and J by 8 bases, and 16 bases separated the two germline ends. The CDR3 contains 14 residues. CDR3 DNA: TGTGCCAGCAGTTATGCCCTTTTGGGACCAGGCTACACCTTC. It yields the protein CASSYALLGPGYTF.

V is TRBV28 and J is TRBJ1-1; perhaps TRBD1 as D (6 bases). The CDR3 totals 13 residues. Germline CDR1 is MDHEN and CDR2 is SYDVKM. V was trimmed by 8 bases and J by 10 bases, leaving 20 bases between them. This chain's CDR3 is CASRPSADSRAFF. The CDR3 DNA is TGTGCCAGCCGGCCCAGTGCGGACAGTAGAGCTTTCTTT.

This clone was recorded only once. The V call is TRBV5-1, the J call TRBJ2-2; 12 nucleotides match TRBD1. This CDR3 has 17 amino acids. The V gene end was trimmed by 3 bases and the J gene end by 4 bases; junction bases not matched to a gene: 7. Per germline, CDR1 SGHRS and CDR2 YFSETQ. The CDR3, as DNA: TGCGCCAGCAGCTCTGGGACAGGGGGCGTACGCACCGGGGAGCTGTTTTTT. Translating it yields CASSSGTGGVRTGELFF.

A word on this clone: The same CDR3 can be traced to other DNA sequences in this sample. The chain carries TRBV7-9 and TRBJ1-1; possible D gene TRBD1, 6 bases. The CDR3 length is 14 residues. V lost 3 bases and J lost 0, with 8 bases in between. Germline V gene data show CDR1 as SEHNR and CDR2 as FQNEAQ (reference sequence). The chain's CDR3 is CASSLTGMNTEAFF. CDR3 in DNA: TGTGCCAGCAGCTTGACAGGCATGAACACTGAAGCTTTCTTT. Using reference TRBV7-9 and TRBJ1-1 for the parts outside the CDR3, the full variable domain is DTGVSQNPRHKITKRGQNVTFRCDPISEHNRLYWYRQTLGQGPEFLTYFQNEAQLEKSRLLSDRFSAERPKGSFSTLEIQRTEQGDSAMYLCASSLTGMNTEAFFGQGTRLTVV.

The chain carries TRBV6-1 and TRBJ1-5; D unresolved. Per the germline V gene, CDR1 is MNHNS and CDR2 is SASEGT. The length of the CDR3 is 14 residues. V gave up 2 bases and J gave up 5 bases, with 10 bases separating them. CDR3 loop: CASSENSPHQPQHF. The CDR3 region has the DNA TGTGCCAGCAGTGAAAACAGCCCCCATCAGCCCCAGCATTTT.